This TCR beta chain was found in a study of identical twins. TCRdb re-called the 5' RACE reads through MiXCR, storing one row per CDR3 protein. The table has about 260,000 distinct CDR3 sequences, roughly 7% seen once. A remark on this clonotype: One end of the junction is discordant with germline, which a read error may explain.

The CDR3 has 15 residues. Germline V CDR1 and CDR2: MNHNS, SASEGT. The same specimen was also included in a second study, on yellow fever vaccine responses in identical twins.

The material sequenced was memory (CD45RO+) T cells sorted from blood. This chain joins TRBV6-1 and TRBJ1-1; the D gene is possibly TRBD1 (6 bases). The TCR was taken from a young woman in good health. The CDR3 region is CASSPGQTLNAEAFF. In DNA form, the CDR3 reads TGTGCCAGCAGTCCAGGACAGACCCTGAACGCTGAAGCTTTCTTT.